The 27 T cell receptor beta chains below were found in one sample sequenced in a study of T cell repertoires in cytomegalovirus infection. One entry per CDR3 protein, called by TCRdb with MiXCR from the reads. Of just under 300,000 distinct CDR3 sequences in the sample, roughly a tenth were seen once. Sequencing used PBMCs. These receptors came from a human donor in good health (CMV status not recorded). Some clones in this sample may be carry-over from other donors' samples.

The CDR3 is CASSLEGGNTIYF. In nucleotides, the CDR3 is TGCGCCAGCAGCTTGGAGGGAGGAAACACCATATATTTT. The chain is built from TRBV5-1 and TRBJ1-3, with D unresolved. Germline V lookup: CDR1 SGHRS, CDR2 YFSETQ. The CDR3 consists of 13 residues. V shed 0 bases and J shed 4 bases, with 5 bases lying between them.

This clonotype has a count of ten or more. The chain has TRBV10-3 and TRBJ2-3, with unresolved D. The length of the CDR3 is 14 residues. Germline CDR1 reads ENHRY; CDR2 reads SYGVKD. The ends were cut back, 3 bases at V and 1 base at J, with 8 bases in the middle. In DNA form, the CDR3 reads TGTGCCATCAGTGATAAAACGGGCACAGATACGCAGTATTTT. Protein product: CAISDKTGTDTQYF.

This clonotype was seen at least ten times. The chain combines TRBV6-2 or TRBV6-3 with TRBJ2-7, with D tentatively TRBD2 (6 bases). The CDR3 runs to 16 residues. Per germline, CDR1 MNHEY and CDR2 SVGEGT. Between the trimmed V and J ends, which lost 5 bases and 5 bases, there was a span of 22 bases. DNA of the CDR3: TGTGCCAGCAGTCCCCTTTCGTCTGATTGGAGGGACGAGCAGTACGTC. Translation gives CASSPLSSDWRDEQYV.

This clonotype was counted between two and nine times. The chain links TRBV2 to TRBJ2-1; TRBD2 agrees at 9 bases. Trimming cost V 6 bases and J 0 bases; bases outside gene matches: 12. The CDR3 totals 18 residues. Germline-derived CDR1 and CDR2 are SNHLY and FYNNEI. CDR3 nucleotide sequence: TGTGCCAGCAGCCCGAGGAGGACTAGCGAGAGCTCCTACAATGAGCAGTTCTTC. This codes for CASSPRRTSESSYNEQFF.

This clonotype occurred many times. The V gene is TRBV12-3 or TRBV12-4, the J gene TRBJ2-1, with TRBD2 identical over 9 bases. This CDR3 comprises 14 residues. Unmatched junction bases numbered 4, after V lost 3 bases and J lost 7 bases. CDR3 sequence: CASSLRGGPNEQFF. CDR3 coding DNA: TGTGCCAGCAGTTTGCGGGGGGGGCCTAATGAGCAGTTCTTC.

There are many counts of this clonotype. CDR3 DNA sequence: TGCAGTGCGTTAAAAAGGACCTCGAACACTGAAGCTTTCTTT. It yields the protein CSALKRTSNTEAFF. The V gene is TRBV20-1, the J gene TRBJ1-1; no definite D call. Between the trimmed V and J ends, which lost 6 bases and 1 base, there was a span of 15 bases. This CDR3 is built from 14 residues. The germline CDR1 and CDR2 sequences are DFQATT and SNEGSKA (reference sequence).

Many counts were recorded for this clonotype. V is TRBV28 and J is TRBJ2-3; TRBD2 is a possible D gene (6 bases). This CDR3 has 10 amino acids. Looked up from germline, CDR1 is MDHEN and CDR2 is SYDVKM. Trimming removed 11 bases from V and 5 bases from J, with 8 bases in between. CDR3 DNA sequence: TGTGCCGCGGGGTTAGATACGCAGTATTTT. Protein product: CAAGLDTQYF.

This clonotype was seen repeatedly, ten times or more. This chain joins TRBV20-1 and TRBJ1-5; TRBD1 might be the D (6 bases). This CDR3 is 16 amino acids long. Germline V gene lookup returns CDR1 DFQATT and CDR2 SNEGSKA (reference sequence). The V end lost 0 bases, the J end lost 0 bases, and 12 bases lay between the germline ends. The CDR3 sequence: CSARDRGGHSNQPQHF. The DNA for the CDR3 is TGCAGTGCTAGAGATCGTGGGGGGCATAGCAATCAGCCCCAGCATTTT.

The rearrangement links TRBV20-1 to TRBJ2-5; 12 positions agree with TRBD2. CDR1 is DFQATT and CDR2 is SNEGSKA in the germline V gene (reference sequence). The J segment lost 4 bases and the V segment lost 3 bases, leaving 3 bases of the junction unmatched. The CDR3 runs to 14 residues. The CDR3 spells CSARLLAGGETQYF. The CDR3, as DNA: TGCAGTGCTAGGCTACTAGCGGGGGGAGAGACCCAGTACTTC.

This clonotype was detected ten times or more. The chain uses TRBV12-3 or TRBV12-4 and TRBJ2-7; D perhaps matches TRBD1 (5 bases). Trimming removed 7 bases at V and 3 bases at J, with 22 bases between. The CDR3 has 16 amino acids. CDR3 nucleotides: TGTGCCAGCACTCCACAGGTATCTACCGGCGGCTACGAGCAGTACTTC. It yields the protein CASTPQVSTGGYEQYF.

This clonotype has at least ten counts. The genes are TRBV12-3 or TRBV12-4 and TRBJ2-1; TRBD2 agrees at 14 bases. After removal of 1 base from V and 12 bases from J, the junction contained 5 bases not matched to a gene. CDR3 size: 15 residues. As DNA, the CDR3 is TGTGCCAGCAGTTTAGAAATGACTAGCGGGGGGGGGCAGTTCTTC. Amino acids: CASSLEMTSGGGQFF.

In its sample, this clonotype was seen many times. This rearrangement joins TRBV25-1 to TRBJ1-1; TRBD1 agrees at 7 bases. Germline V CDR1 and CDR2: MGHDK, SYGVNS. This CDR3 has 15 amino acids. V trimming: 4 bases; J trimming: 4 bases; junction bases outside the gene matches: 9. CDR3 sequence: CASSGNRGRGTEAFF. The CDR3 DNA follows: TGTGCCAGCAGTGGAAACAGGGGCCGGGGCACTGAAGCTTTCTTT.

This clonotype was seen ten or more times. V usage is TRBV28 and J usage is TRBJ1-6; tentative D call: TRBD1 (5 bases). The CDR3 is 18 residues long. Trimming took off 2 bases at V and 4 bases at J, with 18 bases between the two ends. CDR1 is MDHEN and CDR2 is SYDVKM in the germline V gene. CDR3: CASSLGALQNFYNSPLHF. For the CDR3, the DNA is TGTGCCAGCAGTTTAGGGGCCCTCCAAAATTTTTATAATTCACCCCTCCACTTT.

This clonotype was recorded many times. This sequence joins TRBV20-1 and TRBJ1-1; D gene unclear. The CDR3 loop spans 14 amino acids. Deletions cut 1 base from V and 1 base from J, with 10 bases between. Germline CDR1 is DFQATT and CDR2 is SNEGSKA (reference sequence). CDR3 loop: CSARVGGGNTEAFF. The CDR3 DNA follows: TGCAGTGCTAGAGTCGGAGGAGGGAACACTGAAGCTTTCTTT.

The chain joins TRBV4-1 to TRBJ1-1; maybe TRBD1 (5 bases). CDR1 is MGHRA, CDR2 YSYEKL, per germline. V lost 0 bases to trimming and J lost 6 bases, with 14 bases between them. The CDR3 is 15 amino acids. The CDR3 region is CASSQEVQGVAEAFF. CDR3 DNA sequence: TGCGCCAGCAGCCAAGAGGTTCAGGGAGTCGCTGAAGCTTTCTTT.

This clonotype was counted many times. The chain links TRBV28 to TRBJ1-5; the match to TRBD1 covers 7 bases. The CDR3 has 15 amino acids. Germline V gene sequence: CDR1 MDHEN, CDR2 SYDVKM. V lost 5 bases to trimming and J lost 7 bases; unmatched junction nucleotides: 11. CDR3 bases: TGTGCCAGCAGTGGTCAGGGGGGCGGGCGGCAGCCCCAGCATTTT. It is translated as CASSGQGGGRQPQHF.

This clonotype appeared a few times. The chain uses TRBV20-1 and TRBJ1-3; D is perhaps TRBD1 (5 bases). The CDR3 spans 15 residues. The V end lost 5 bases, the J end lost 0 bases, and 14 bases lay between the germline ends. The germline CDR1 and CDR2 sequences are DFQATT and SNEGSKA (reference sequence). The CDR3 sequence: CSAPLARGSGNTIYF. Here the CDR3 DNA reads TGCAGTGCTCCACTCGCAAGGGGCTCTGGAAACACCATATATTTT.

This clonotype was seen repeatedly, ten times or more. The chain employs TRBV7-8 and TRBJ1-6; D not certain. Germline values: CDR1 SGHVS, CDR2 FQNEAQ. Deletions cut 11 bases from V and 5 bases from J, with 19 bases between. This CDR3 spans 15 amino acids. DNA of the CDR3: TGTGCCGCTAGCTTAGAAAGTAGGGATAATTCACCCCTCCACTTT. Protein sequence: CAASLESRDNSPLHF.

This clonotype was detected only a few times. The rearrangement joins TRBV2 to TRBJ2-1, with 8 bases lining up with TRBD2. The CDR3 sequence is 11 residues long. V shed 6 bases and J 10 bases; nucleotides not matched to a gene: 2. CDR1 SNHLY and CDR2 FYNNEI come from the germline V gene. The CDR3 nucleotides read TGTGCCAGCAGGGCTAGCGGGGAGCAGTTCTTC. Translation gives CASRASGEQFF.

The sample holds many counts of this clonotype. The chain uses TRBV5-1 and TRBJ2-1, with 10 bases identical to TRBD2. The germline CDR1 and CDR2 sequences are SGHRS and YFSETQ. This CDR3 is 15 amino acids long. V was pared by 0 bases and J by 7 bases, with 4 bases of the junction left unmatched. CDR3 region: CASSLVTSGVNEQFF. CDR3 in DNA: TGCGCCAGCAGCTTGGTAACTAGCGGGGTTAATGAGCAGTTCTTC.

This clonotype was detected a few times. The chain employs TRBV20-1 and TRBJ2-5; tentatively, D is TRBD1 (5 bases). This CDR3 contains 14 residues. CDR1 DFQATT and CDR2 SNEGSKA come from the germline V gene (reference sequence). The V and J ends lost 6 bases and 2 bases respectively, with 16 bases between them. The CDR3: CSAIRGAGQETQYF. The CDR3 DNA reads TGCAGTGCCATCCGTGGGGCCGGGCAAGAGACCCAGTACTTC.

In its sample, this clonotype was seen many times. V is TRBV4-2 and J is TRBJ2-2; a possible D gene is TRBD2 (5 bases). The V end was cut by 8 bases, the J end by 4 bases, with 17 bases between. In germline, CDR1 is LGHNA, CDR2 YNFKEQ. The length of the CDR3 is 15 residues. In DNA, the CDR3 is TGTGCCAGCTCCCTCGGGGTGGGAGTCACCGGGGAGCTGTTTTTT. Residues: CASSLGVGVTGELFF.

This clonotype came up many times. This sequence joins TRBV20-1 and TRBJ2-3; 7 nucleotides agree with TRBD1. CDR3 length: 15 residues. Germline CDR1 and CDR2: DFQATT and SNEGSKA (reference sequence). V was clipped by 0 bases and J by 4 bases; unmatched bases: 7. Here the CDR3 reads CSARDPTGRADTQYF. Here the CDR3 DNA reads TGCAGTGCTAGAGATCCGACAGGGAGAGCAGATACGCAGTATTTT.

This clonotype was seen once. The V gene is TRBV12-3 or TRBV12-4, the J gene TRBJ1-1, with D maybe TRBD1 (6 bases). CDR3 length: 14 amino acids. The V gene lost 0 bases and the J gene lost 5 bases, with 10 bases spanning the gap. CDR3 amino acids: CASSLAGASTEAFF. The DNA for the CDR3 is TGTGCCAGCAGTTTAGCGGGGGCGTCAACTGAAGCTTTCTTT.

In its sample, this clonotype was seen many times. The chain has TRBV7-8 and TRBJ1-5; D is unclear. The germline CDR1 and CDR2 sequences are SGHVS and FQNEAQ. The CDR3 has 14 amino acids. V was clipped by 1 base and J by 6 bases, with 10 bases between them. CDR3 in DNA: TGTGCCAGCAGCTTAGTGTCCAAAGGTCAGCCCCAGCATTTT. It encodes CASSLVSKGQPQHF.

This clonotype occurred many times. The V and J genes are TRBV6-2 or TRBV6-3 and TRBJ2-7, with 10 bases identical to TRBD1. Per germline, CDR1 MNHEY and CDR2 SVGEGT. There are 14 residues in the CDR3. Trimming removed 5 bases from V and 5 bases from J; junction bases left unmatched: 6. Here the CDR3 reads CASSNPGTGDEQYV. As DNA, the CDR3 is TGTGCCAGCAGTAACCCCGGGACAGGGGACGAGCAGTACGTC.

The chain joins TRBV20-1 to TRBJ1-1, with no clear D. Looked up from germline, CDR1 is DFQATT and CDR2 is SNEGSKA (reference sequence). The CDR3 length is 14 residues. Trimming stripped 3 bases from V and 6 bases from J, with 17 bases between. The CDR3 is CSASPRVRRSEAFF. The CDR3 DNA reads as TGCAGTGCTAGCCCCCGGGTGCGGAGGTCTGAAGCTTTCTTT.